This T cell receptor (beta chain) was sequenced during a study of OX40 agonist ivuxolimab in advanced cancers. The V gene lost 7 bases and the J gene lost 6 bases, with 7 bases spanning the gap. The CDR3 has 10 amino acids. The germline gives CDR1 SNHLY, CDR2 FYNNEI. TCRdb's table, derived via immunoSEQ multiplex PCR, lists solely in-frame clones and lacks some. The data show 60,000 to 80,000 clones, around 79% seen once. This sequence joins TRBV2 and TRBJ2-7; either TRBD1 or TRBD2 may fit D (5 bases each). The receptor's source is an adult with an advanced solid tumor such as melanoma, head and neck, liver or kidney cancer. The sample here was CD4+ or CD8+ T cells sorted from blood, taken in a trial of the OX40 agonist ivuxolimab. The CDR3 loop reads CASTGSEQYF. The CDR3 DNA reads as TGTGCCAGCACAGGGAGCGAGCAGTACTTC.